These 28 T cell receptor beta chains came from one sample sequenced in a study of cytomegalovirus exposure and HLA in healthy donors. TCRdb's table, derived via immunoSEQ multiplex PCR, lists solely in-frame clones and lacks some. The sample records under 200,000 clones, around 85% being singletons. Sequences were obtained from PBMCs. The receptors were gathered from a woman aged 25-40 years in good health and CMV-seronegative.

J is TRBJ2-7 and V is TRBV6-5; TRBD2 agrees at 8 bases. CDR1 and CDR2 from the germline V gene are MNHEY and SVGAGI. V dropped 6 bases and J dropped 3; count of bases not matched to a gene: 4. The CDR3 contains 13 residues. In nucleotides, the CDR3 is TGTGCCAGCAGCACTAGCGGAGACTACGAGCAGTACTTC. Its protein product is CASSTSGDYEQYF.

The chain couples TRBV7-8 to TRBJ1-2; the D is unclear. The CDR3 is made up of 15 amino acids. Germline V lookup: CDR1 SGHVS, CDR2 FQNEAQ. Trimming took 1 base from V and 0 from J, leaving 9 bases between them. CDR3 bases: TGTGCCAGCAGCTTAGTAGCAGCACCTAACTATGGCTACACCTTC. Residues: CASSLVAAPNYGYTF.

This clone came up once. J is TRBJ1-1 and V is TRBV5-1, with D perhaps TRBD1 (5 bases). Deletions cut 4 bases from V and 4 bases from J, with 17 bases between. Germline loops: CDR1 SGHRS, CDR2 YFSETQ. This CDR3 has 15 amino acids. The CDR3 DNA reads TGCGCCAGCAGCCCGCGTCGGGGCGGGGGCACTGAAGCTTTCTTT. Protein product: CASSPRRGGGTEAFF.

This rearrangement joins TRBV27 to TRBJ2-7; TRBD1 agrees at 7 bases. The CDR3 is made up of 15 amino acids. V was pared by 6 bases and J by 1 base, with 9 bases of the junction left unmatched. The germline gives CDR1 MNHEY, CDR2 SMNVEV (reference sequence). CDR3 in amino acids: CASRDRQGPSYEQYF. CDR3 bases: TGTGCCAGCAGGGATAGACAGGGACCTTCCTACGAGCAGTACTTC.

V gene TRBV6-5 combines with J gene TRBJ2-3; 7 bases agree with TRBD2. CDR1 MNHEY and CDR2 SVGAGI come from the germline V gene. With 5 bases clipped from V and 4 bases from J, the junction kept 6 bases outside the gene matches. This CDR3 has 14 residues. Here the CDR3 reads CASSRRTSADTQYF. For the CDR3, the DNA is TGTGCCAGCAGTCGGAGGACTAGTGCAGATACGCAGTATTTT.

This clone was recorded once. This chain uses TRBV28 with TRBJ1-4, with 9 positions matching TRBD1. V shed 7 bases and J 4 bases; nucleotides not matched to a gene: 4. Germline V gene sequence: CDR1 MDHEN, CDR2 SYDVKM. The CDR3 covers 14 residues. The CDR3 protein is CASITGGYNEKLFF. The CDR3 DNA reads as TGTGCCAGCATTACAGGGGGCTATAATGAAAAACTGTTTTTT. Supplemented by reference TRBV28 and TRBJ1-4, the full variable domain reads DVKVTQSSRYLVKRTGEKVFLECVQDMDHENMFWYRQDPGLGLRLIYFSYDVKMKEKGDIPEGYSVSREKKERFSLILESASTNQTSMYLCASITGGYNEKLFFGSGTQLSVL.

The rearrangement links TRBV4-1 to TRBJ1-3; 9 nucleotides match TRBD1. Trimming removed 4 bases from V and 0 bases from J; junction bases left unmatched: 7. Germline V CDR1 and CDR2: MGHRA, YSYEKL. The CDR3 spans 17 residues. The CDR3 nucleotides are TGCGCCAGCAGCCTCAACGAGGGACAGGGCTCTGGAAACACCATATATTTT. This translates into CASSLNEGQGSGNTIYF.

The rearrangement links TRBV5-6 to TRBJ2-7, with D perhaps given as TRBD1 or TRBD2 (5 bases each). Per germline, CDR1 SGHDT and CDR2 YYEEEE. The CDR3 covers 14 residues. V lost 3 bases to trimming and J lost 9 bases, with 19 bases between them. This CDR3 reads CASSSGTNTPRQYF. The CDR3 bases are TGTGCCAGCAGCTCCGGGACGAACACTCCGAGGCAGTACTTC. The full variable domain, with the rest looked up from reference TRBV5-6 and TRBJ2-7, is DAGVTQSPTHLIKTRGQQVTLRCSPKSGHDTVSWYQQALGQGPQFIFQYYEEEERQRGNFPDRFSGHQFPNYSSELNVNALLLGDSALYLCASSSGTNTPRQYFGPGTRLTVT.

The chain is built from TRBV27 and TRBJ1-2; D gene uncertain. Germline V gives CDR1 MNHEY, CDR2 SMNVEV (reference sequence). The CDR3 loop spans 13 amino acids. Between the trimmed V and J ends, which lost 0 bases and 8 bases, there was a span of 10 bases. The CDR3 DNA is TGTGCCAGCAGTTTATCCCGGGAGGGAGGCTACACCTTC. Protein: CASSLSREGGYTF.

In this sample, this clone turned up once. The rearrangement uses TRBV5-4 and TRBJ2-1; tentatively, D is TRBD2 (5 bases). The germline gives CDR1 SGHNT, CDR2 YYREEE (reference sequence). With 0 bases removed from V and 6 bases from J, the gap between germline ends came to 13 bases. CDR3 length: 15 amino acids. The DNA of the CDR3 is TGTGCCAGCAGCTTGGGGGCGTCGGGGAGCAATGAGCAGTTCTTC. Protein: CASSLGASGSNEQFF.

The chain employs TRBV19 and TRBJ2-2; D tentatively fits TRBD1 or TRBD2 (5 bases each). Germline CDR1 and CDR2: LNHDA and SQIVND (reference sequence). The V end was cut by 8 bases, the J end by 5 bases, with 12 bases between. The CDR3 sequence is 13 residues long. CDR3 protein: CASWGRGTGELFF. The CDR3, as DNA: TGTGCCAGTTGGGGGAGAGGGACCGGGGAGCTGTTTTTT.

The V call is TRBV9, the J call TRBJ1-2, with TRBD1 matching over 9 bases. This CDR3 has 16 residues. Germline loops: CDR1 SGDLS, CDR2 YYNGEE. The trim removed 4 bases at V and 5 bases at J, leaving 12 bases unmatched. The DNA of the CDR3 is TGTGCCAGCAGCCTGGTAACAGGGGGCCTCCCTTATGGCTACACCTTC. Protein product: CASSLVTGGLPYGYTF. The whole variable domain, remainder taken from reference TRBV9 and TRBJ1-2, is DSGVTQTPKHLITATGQRVTLRCSPRSGDLSVYWYQQSLDQGLQFLIQYYNGEERAKGNILERFSAQQFPDLHSELNLSSLELGDSALYFCASSLVTGGLPYGYTFGSGTRLTVV.

The rearrangement links TRBV19 to TRBJ1-2; D is perhaps TRBD1 (5 bases). CDR1 and CDR2 (germline): LNHDA, SQIVND (reference sequence). Trimming removed 8 bases at V and 8 bases at J, with 24 bases between. The CDR3 totals 15 residues. CDR3 region: CASAYLAQGGRGYTF. CDR3 nucleotides: TGTGCCAGTGCCTATCTAGCCCAGGGAGGAAGGGGCTACACCTTC.

V usage is TRBV7-2 and J usage is TRBJ1-5; D gene uncertain. The V end lost 1 base, the J end lost 5 bases, and 6 bases lay between the germline ends. Germline CDR1 is SGHTA and CDR2 is FQGNSA. This CDR3 contains 13 residues. The CDR3 DNA is TGTGCCAGCAGCTTAGGGAGGGATCAGCCCCAGCATTTT. The encoded protein is CASSLGRDQPQHF.

This chain connects TRBV6-4 to TRBJ1-2; a possible D gene is TRBD1 (5 bases). The length of the CDR3 is 14 residues. The V end was cut by 6 bases, the J end by 5 bases, with 16 bases between. Germline assignment: CDR1 MRHNA and CDR2 SNTAGT. CDR3: CASREHQGQYGYTF. As DNA, the CDR3 is TGTGCCAGCAGGGAACATCAGGGTCAATATGGCTACACCTTC.

The gene calls are TRBV18 and TRBJ1-5, with D unresolved. The CDR3 is 15 residues long. The germline CDR1 and CDR2 sequences are KGHSH and LQKENI. Trimming cost V 2 bases and J 1 base, with 9 bases left between them. The CDR3 nucleotides are TGTGCCAGCTCACCAGTCTCCGGCAGCAATCAGCCCCAGCATTTT. Its protein is CASSPVSGSNQPQHF.

The chain uses TRBV7-9 and TRBJ2-5, with 7 bases aligning to TRBD1. The junction had 6 bases not matched to a gene; V was cut back by 5 bases and J by 0 bases. This CDR3 is 15 amino acids long. CDR1 is SEHNR and CDR2 is FQNEAQ in the germline V gene (reference sequence). CDR3 nucleotide sequence: TGTGCCAGCAGCGCGATGACAGGGTACCAAGAGACCCAGTACTTC. Protein product: CASSAMTGYQETQYF.

The chain is built from TRBV2 and TRBJ1-2; D ambiguous. The length of the CDR3 is 13 residues. Between the trimmed V and J ends, which lost 7 bases and 4 bases, there was a span of 13 bases. The V gene's germline CDR1 is SNHLY and CDR2 FYNNEI. CDR3 residues: CASKLGISYGYTF. The DNA of the CDR3 is TGTGCCAGCAAGTTAGGAATCAGCTATGGCTACACCTTC. Variable domain in full (rest from reference TRBV2 and TRBJ1-2): EPEVTQTPSHQVTQMGQEVILRCVPISNHLYFYWYRQILGQKVEFLVSFYNNEISEKSEIFDDQFSVERPDGSNFTLKIRSTKLEDSAMYFCASKLGISYGYTFGSGTRLTVV.

A single count supports this clone. V gene TRBV5-6 combines with J gene TRBJ2-5; D not resolved. V lost 0 bases and J lost 5, with 8 bases in between. The CDR3 is 13 amino acids. The germline V gene has CDR1 SGHDT and CDR2 YYEEEE. CDR3 DNA: TGTGCCAGCAGCTTGGCTGATTGGGAGACCCAGTACTTC. The encoded protein is CASSLADWETQYF. The full variable domain, in which reference TRBV5-6 and TRBJ2-5 provide the parts outside the CDR3, is DAGVTQSPTHLIKTRGQQVTLRCSPKSGHDTVSWYQQALGQGPQFIFQYYEEEERQRGNFPDRFSGHQFPNYSSELNVNALLLGDSALYLCASSLADWETQYFGPGTRLLVL.

The chain carries TRBV6-5 and TRBJ1-5; D uncertain. Trimming shortened V by 6 bases and J by 6 bases, and 12 bases separated the two germline ends. The CDR3 spans 13 residues. Germline-derived CDR1 and CDR2 are MNHEY and SVGAGI. DNA of the CDR3: TGTGCCAGCAGGGGAGGGATCGGTCAGCCCCAGCATTTT. Its protein product is CASRGGIGQPQHF.

V is TRBV2 and J is TRBJ1-1, with a tentative D call TRBD1 (6 bases). The CDR3 totals 14 residues. The V end lost 6 bases, the J end lost 5 bases, and 16 bases lay between the germline ends. CDR1 is SNHLY and CDR2 is FYNNEI in the germline V gene. Here the CDR3 DNA reads TGTGCCAGCAGCGCCAGGGGAGAGAGGACTGAAGCTTTCTTT. This codes for CASSARGERTEAFF. Full variable domain (rest looked up from reference TRBV2 and TRBJ1-1): EPEVTQTPSHQVTQMGQEVILRCVPISNHLYFYWYRQILGQKVEFLVSFYNNEISEKSEIFDDQFSVERPDGSNFTLKIRSTKLEDSAMYFCASSARGERTEAFFGQGTRLTVV.

The CDR3, as DNA: TGTGCCAGCAGAATGAGAGCCAGCCGCTCCTACAATGAGCAGTTCTTC. Protein sequence: CASRMRASRSYNEQFF. The chain joins TRBV5-6 to TRBJ2-1; D is ambiguous. The CDR3 is 16 amino acids. Germline-derived CDR1 and CDR2 are SGHDT and YYEEEE. V gave up 5 bases and J gave up 0 bases, with 15 bases separating them. Full variable domain (rest looked up from reference TRBV5-6 and TRBJ2-1): DAGVTQSPTHLIKTRGQQVTLRCSPKSGHDTVSWYQQALGQGPQFIFQYYEEEERQRGNFPDRFSGHQFPNYSSELNVNALLLGDSALYLCASRMRASRSYNEQFFGPGTRLTVL.

This clone was detected only a few times. The chain joins TRBV2 to TRBJ1-6; D is unresolved. Germline assignment: CDR1 SNHLY and CDR2 FYNNEI. The V gene lost 6 bases and the J gene lost 10 bases, with 10 bases spanning the gap. This CDR3 is built from 12 residues. The CDR3 is CASRPGVSPLHF. CDR3 nucleotides: TGTGCCAGCAGACCGGGTGTATCACCCCTCCACTTT.

This chain links TRBV11-3 with TRBJ1-1; the D is unclear. Germline V gives CDR1 SGHNT, CDR2 YENEEA. V was cut by 2 bases and J by 1 base, with 17 bases left in between. The CDR3 length is 17 residues. The CDR3 spells CASSLTGGGVGNTEAFF. The CDR3 region has the DNA TGTGCCAGCAGCTTAACGGGTGGCGGTGTTGGGAACACTGAAGCTTTCTTT.

The chain employs TRBV29-1 and TRBJ2-7, with 12 bases that match TRBD2. The CDR3 runs to 14 residues. The trim removed 6 bases at V and 3 bases at J, leaving 6 bases unmatched. Germline CDR1 is SQVTM and CDR2 is ANQGSEA. The CDR3 loop is CSVWTSGTGYEQYF. CDR3 DNA sequence: TGCAGCGTGTGGACTAGCGGGACCGGCTACGAGCAGTACTTC.

This clone was picked up a small number of times. The gene calls are TRBV9 and TRBJ2-3; 7 bases line up with TRBD1. Trimming at V came to 4 bases and at J to 1 base, leaving 9 bases not matched to a gene. Germline loops: CDR1 SGDLS, CDR2 YYNGEE. This CDR3 has 16 amino acids. The CDR3 is CASSPLQGFGTDTQYF. The CDR3 region has the DNA TGTGCCAGCAGCCCTTTACAGGGGTTCGGCACAGATACGCAGTATTTT.

V usage is TRBV5-4 and J usage is TRBJ2-3, with 9 bases that match TRBD1. CDR3 length equals 15 residues. Trimming cost V 5 bases and J 9 bases; bases outside gene matches: 13. Per the germline V gene, CDR1 is SGHNT and CDR2 is YYREEE (reference sequence). The CDR3 reads CASSSGTGSGATQYF. The CDR3 DNA sequence: TGTGCCAGCAGTTCCGGGACAGGGAGCGGAGCAACGCAGTATTTT.

This clone was seen a few times. The V and J genes are TRBV28 and TRBJ2-4; 9 bases line up with TRBD1. Per germline, CDR1 MDHEN and CDR2 SYDVKM. The CDR3 has 15 amino acids. V shed 7 bases, J shed 5 bases, and the junction held 9 bases outside the gene matches. The CDR3 DNA reads TGTGCCAGCACCTCGGGGGGACAGGGTGAAAACATTCAGTACTTC. It encodes CASTSGGQGENIQYF.